This T cell receptor (beta chain) originates from a study of human T cells and chemical hapten exposure. Study-wide context: The study traced per-sample TCR yield variation mainly to small differences in pooled library volumes.

As to time point: patch test 3, about 24 weeks after DPC sensitization. Treatment here: therapeutic diphenylcyclopropenone sensitization with weekly scalp DPC. Study observations and caveats: The number of TCRs over 1 in 1000 frequency stayed unchanged after DPC. Donors were affected by alopecia, so their immune reaction might vary from that of healthy individuals.

In TCRdb, the RACE reads were re-called with MiXCR into one record per CDR3 protein. The data show just under 60,000 distinct CDR3 sequences, with roughly 12% seen just once and 2.4% held by the top ten. Per germline, CDR1 MDHEN and CDR2 SYDVKM. This CDR3 is 13 amino acids long. Between the trimmed V and J ends, which lost 11 bases and 2 bases, there was a span of 12 bases. To note about this clonotype: Antigen: not known.

This receptor was identified in a man aged 25-45 years with alopecia areata. Some clones in this sample may be carry-over from other donors' samples. The material sequenced was whole blood, taken in connection with sensitization to the hapten diphenylcyclopropenone (DPC). The J gene is TRBJ1-4, the V gene TRBV28, with D unresolved. CDR3 DNA sequence: TGTGCCGTTCGATGGCCGACTAATGAAAAACTGTTTTTT. Its protein is CAVRWPTNEKLFF.